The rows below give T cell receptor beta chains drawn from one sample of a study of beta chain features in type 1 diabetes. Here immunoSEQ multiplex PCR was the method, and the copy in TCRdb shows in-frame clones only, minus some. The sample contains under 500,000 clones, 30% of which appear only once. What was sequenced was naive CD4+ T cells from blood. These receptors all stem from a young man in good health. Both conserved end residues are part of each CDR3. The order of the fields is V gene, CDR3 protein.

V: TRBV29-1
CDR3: CSGQTGRNEKLFF

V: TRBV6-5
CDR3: CASSSLAGSSTDTQYF

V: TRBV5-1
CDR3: CASSLVRETQYF

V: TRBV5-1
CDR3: CASSPGLAGESEQYF

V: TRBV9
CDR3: CASSVAGLDTQYF

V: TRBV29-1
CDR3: CSVEVAGTIAKNIQYF

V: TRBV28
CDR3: CASSLEGETQYF

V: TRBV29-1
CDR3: CSVELRLDRIAYEQYF

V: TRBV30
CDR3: CAWSDRQTSGTGDTQYF

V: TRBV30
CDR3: CAWGNAGAPGANVLTF

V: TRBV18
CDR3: CASSAGLAVYEQYF

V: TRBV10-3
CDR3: CAISDPRDRADNEQFF

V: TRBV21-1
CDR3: CASSNPRTDTQYF

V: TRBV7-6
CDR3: CASSPLLAGAEQFF

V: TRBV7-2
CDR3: CASSPRLAASTDTQYF

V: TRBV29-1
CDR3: CSVRASGAYNEQFF

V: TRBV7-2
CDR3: CASSSQGPETQYF

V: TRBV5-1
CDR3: CASSEKLETQYF

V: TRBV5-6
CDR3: CASSGLGAQYF

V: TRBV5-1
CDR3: CASRLAPRGDTEAFF

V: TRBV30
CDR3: CAWSVPGTATDTQYF

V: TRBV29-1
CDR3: CSVAHAGGYTF

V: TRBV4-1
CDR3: CASSQVSALSSYNEQFF

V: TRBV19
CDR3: CASRPESSGSGANVLTF

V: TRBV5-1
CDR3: CASSLGTPMNTEAFF

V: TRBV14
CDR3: CASSRIESTDTQYF

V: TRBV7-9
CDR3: CASSIAALNSDTQYF

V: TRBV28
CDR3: CASSSPSGQIYEQYF

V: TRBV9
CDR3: CASSVEPGLNTEAFF

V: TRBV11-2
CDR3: CASRSPGREPYNEQFF

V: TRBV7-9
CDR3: CAWPRGPNTGELFF

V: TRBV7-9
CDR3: CACTPLAGEHNEQFF

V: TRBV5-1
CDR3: CASSYRQGDYNEQFF

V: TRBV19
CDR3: CASSIEAVSYEQYF

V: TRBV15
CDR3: CATSRDGQNTEAFF

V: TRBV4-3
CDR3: CASSQPGQGTTEAFF

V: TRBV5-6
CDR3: CASSLAGETQYF

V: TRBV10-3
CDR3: CAITGSGGTGELFF

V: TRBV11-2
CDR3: CASSFDRTKNIQYF

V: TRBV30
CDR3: CAWSPDGGGYTF

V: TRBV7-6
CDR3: CASSLEPGEETQYF

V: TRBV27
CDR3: CASSPGGGEQFF

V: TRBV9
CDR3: CASSEDGQPYNEQFF